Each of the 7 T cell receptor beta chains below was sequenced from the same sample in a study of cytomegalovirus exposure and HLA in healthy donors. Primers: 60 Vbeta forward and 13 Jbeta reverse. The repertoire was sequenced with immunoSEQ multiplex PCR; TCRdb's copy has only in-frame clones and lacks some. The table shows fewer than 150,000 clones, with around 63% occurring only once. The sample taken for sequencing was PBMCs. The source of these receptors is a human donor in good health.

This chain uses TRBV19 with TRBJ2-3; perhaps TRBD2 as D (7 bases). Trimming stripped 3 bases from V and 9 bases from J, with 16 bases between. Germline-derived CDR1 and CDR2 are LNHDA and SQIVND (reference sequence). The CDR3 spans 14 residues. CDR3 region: CASSIPGGGGTQYF. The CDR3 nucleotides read TGTGCCAGTAGTATCCCTGGAGGGGGAGGGACGCAGTATTTT.

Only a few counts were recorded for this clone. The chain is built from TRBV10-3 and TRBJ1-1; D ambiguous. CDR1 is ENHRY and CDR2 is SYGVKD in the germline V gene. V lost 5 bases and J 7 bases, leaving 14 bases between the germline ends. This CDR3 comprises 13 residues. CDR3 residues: CAISLDNNREAFF. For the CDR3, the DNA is TGTGCCATCAGTTTAGACAATAATCGTGAAGCTTTCTTT.

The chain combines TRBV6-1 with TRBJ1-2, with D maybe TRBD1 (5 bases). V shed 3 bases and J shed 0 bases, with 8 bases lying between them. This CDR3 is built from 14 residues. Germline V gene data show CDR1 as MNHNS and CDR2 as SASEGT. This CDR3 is CASSDPGTNYGYTF. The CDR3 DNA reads TGTGCCAGCAGTGATCCAGGGACTAACTATGGCTACACCTTC.

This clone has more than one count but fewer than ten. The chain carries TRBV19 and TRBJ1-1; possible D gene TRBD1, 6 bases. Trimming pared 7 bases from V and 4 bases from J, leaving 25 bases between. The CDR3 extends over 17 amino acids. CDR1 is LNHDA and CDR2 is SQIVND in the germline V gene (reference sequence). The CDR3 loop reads CASTPRPGGPLGTEAFF. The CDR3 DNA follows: TGTGCCAGTACCCCCCGTCCCGGGGGGCCCTTGGGCACTGAAGCTTTCTTT.

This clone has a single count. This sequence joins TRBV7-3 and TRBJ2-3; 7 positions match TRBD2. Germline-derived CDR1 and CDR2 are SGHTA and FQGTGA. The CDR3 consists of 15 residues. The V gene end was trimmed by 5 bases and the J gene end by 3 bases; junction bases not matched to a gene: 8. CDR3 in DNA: TGTGCCAGCAGCCGGTCGGGGGGTAAAACAGATACGCAGTATTTT. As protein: CASSRSGGKTDTQYF.

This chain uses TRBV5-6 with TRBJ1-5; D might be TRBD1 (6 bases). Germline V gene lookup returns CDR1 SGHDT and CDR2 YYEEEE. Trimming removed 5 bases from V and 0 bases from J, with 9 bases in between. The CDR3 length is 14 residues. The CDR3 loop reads CASRPQGSNQPQHF. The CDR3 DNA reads TGTGCCAGCAGACCACAGGGTAGCAATCAGCCCCAGCATTTT.

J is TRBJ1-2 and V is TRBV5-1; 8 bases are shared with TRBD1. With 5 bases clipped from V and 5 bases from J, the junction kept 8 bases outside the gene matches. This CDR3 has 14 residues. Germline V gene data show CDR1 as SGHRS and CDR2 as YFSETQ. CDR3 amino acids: CASSQTTGVYGYTF. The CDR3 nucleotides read TGCGCCAGCAGTCAAACGACAGGGGTATATGGCTACACCTTC.